The 24 T cell receptor beta chains given below trace back to one sample, sequenced in a study of cytomegalovirus exposure and HLA in healthy donors. 13 Jbeta primers and 60 Vbeta primers were used for the PCR. Libraries were prepared by immunoSEQ multiplex PCR; TCRdb keeps only in-frame clonotypes and omits some of them. The repertoire holds under 200,000 clones, around 74% seen once, with around 3.1% in the top ten. The sequenced sample was PBMCs. The receptors stem from a female donor in good health and CMV-seronegative.

The chain's CDR3 is CASSLESRETEAFF. In DNA, the CDR3 is TGTGCCAGCAGCTTAGAGTCACGGGAGACTGAAGCTTTCTTT. The gene calls are TRBV7-8 and TRBJ1-1; no definite D call. V gave up 1 base and J gave up 5 bases, with 11 bases separating them. The CDR3 contains 14 residues. Germline CDR1 is SGHVS and CDR2 is FQNEAQ.

The chain uses TRBV7-6 and TRBJ1-6, with unresolved D. The V gene lost 0 bases and the J gene lost 10 bases, with 7 bases spanning the gap. Germline CDR1 SGHVS, CDR2 FNYEAQ. The CDR3 has 13 amino acids. DNA for the CDR3: TGTGCCAGCAGCTTAGCTGAGCCCTCACCCCTCCACTTT. Translating gives CASSLAEPSPLHF.

This clone was counted a single time. The CDR3 sequence: CASSDRQDLYEQYF. The CDR3 DNA follows: TGTGCCAGCTCAGACCGACAGGACCTCTACGAGCAGTACTTC. V and J are TRBV18 and TRBJ2-7, with a weak D call TRBD1 (6 bases). The CDR3 covers 14 residues. Per germline, CDR1 KGHSH and CDR2 LQKENI. V was clipped by 5 bases and J by 3 bases, with 14 bases between them.

The V gene is TRBV9, the J gene TRBJ1-1; the D gene is possibly TRBD1 (5 bases). The germline V gene encodes CDR1 SGDLS and CDR2 YYNGEE. Trimming removed 0 bases at V and 1 base at J, with 10 bases between. The CDR3 length is 15 residues. DNA for the CDR3: TGTGCCAGCAGCGTAGATGGCGGGGGGAACACTGAAGCTTTCTTT. Protein: CASSVDGGGNTEAFF.

The V and J genes are TRBV14 and TRBJ2-7, with TRBD1 identical over 8 bases. J was trimmed by 0 bases and V by 2 bases; bases with no gene match: 6. CDR1 SGHDN and CDR2 FVKESK come from the germline V gene. CDR3 length: 16 residues. DNA of the CDR3: TGTGCCAGCAGCCAAAACGACAGGGGACGCTCCTACGAGCAGTACTTC. The encoded protein is CASSQNDRGRSYEQYF. Looking up the rest from reference TRBV14 and TRBJ2-7 gives the full variable domain: EAGVTQFPSHSVIEKGQTVTLRCDPISGHDNLYWYRRVMGKEIKFLLHFVKESKQDESGMPNNRFLAERTGGTYSTLKVQPAELEDSGVYFCASSQNDRGRSYEQYFGPGTRLTVT.

As for this clone: At the DNA level, this CDR3 is encoded by other sequences in the same sample as well. J is TRBJ2-7 and V is TRBV7-9; D call uncertain. This CDR3 region has 12 residues. Germline V lookup: CDR1 SEHNR, CDR2 FQNEAQ (reference sequence). Trimming stripped 5 bases from V and 4 bases from J, with 9 bases between. As DNA, the CDR3 is TGTGCCAGCAGCCCGACCGGGTACGAGCAGTACTTC. Protein sequence: CASSPTGYEQYF.

This chain joins TRBV7-9 and TRBJ1-5; 7 nucleotides line up with TRBD1. The CDR3 covers 18 residues. Trimming at V came to 5 bases and at J to 6 bases, leaving 19 bases not matched to a gene. Germline V gene lookup returns CDR1 SEHNR and CDR2 FQNEAQ (reference sequence). The CDR3 nucleotides are TGTGCCAGCAGCCAAACCGACCGGGCCCGAGGGGGCGGTCAGCCCCAGCATTTT. It encodes CASSQTDRARGGGQPQHF.

J is TRBJ1-3 and V is TRBV7-8; perhaps TRBD1 as D (6 bases). CDR3 length: 15 residues. Trimming left V 5 bases short and J 3 bases short, with 14 bases between. The germline V gene encodes CDR1 SGHVS and CDR2 FQNEAQ. Written as DNA, the CDR3 is TGTGCCAGCAGCCCCTACAGGGTTGGTGGAAACACCATATATTTT. This translates into CASSPYRVGGNTIYF.

This chain connects TRBV5-4 to TRBJ2-3; tentatively, D is TRBD1 (6 bases). The CDR3 spans 15 residues. Trimming stripped 3 bases from V and 4 bases from J, with 15 bases between. Germline V lookup: CDR1 SGHNT, CDR2 YYREEE (reference sequence). CDR3 nucleotide sequence: TGTGCCAGCAGCTCGCCCCGACAGGCGGCAGATACGCAGTATTTT. As protein: CASSSPRQAADTQYF.

The chain links TRBV27 to TRBJ2-6; no firm D call. CDR1 and CDR2 (germline): MNHEY, SMNVEV (reference sequence). V shed 5 bases and J shed 3 bases, with 8 bases lying between them. The CDR3 covers 14 residues. The CDR3 DNA sequence: TGTGCCAGCAGTGTGGTAGTTGGGGCCAACGTCCTGACTTTC. This gives the protein CASSVVVGANVLTF.

The chain combines TRBV4-1 with TRBJ1-5; D is possibly TRBD1 (6 bases). The CDR3 consists of 15 residues. Germline V gene data show CDR1 as MGHRA and CDR2 as YSYEKL. V was pared by 1 base and J by 6 bases, with 13 bases between. CDR3 bases: TGCGCCAGCAGCCAAGTATCAGGGGCAGTTCAGCCCCAGCATTTT. This gives the protein CASSQVSGAVQPQHF.

This chain connects TRBV11-2 to TRBJ1-5; 7 bases are a match to TRBD1. Germline V CDR1 and CDR2: SGHAT, FQNNGV. CDR3 length: 15 residues. The ends lost 5 bases at V and 1 base at J; junction bases unmatched: 5. The chain's CDR3 is CASSVTGQSNQPQHF. CDR3 coding DNA: TGTGCCAGCAGCGTGACGGGACAGAGCAATCAGCCCCAGCATTTT. The full variable domain, rest sourced from reference TRBV11-2 and TRBJ1-5, is EAGVAQSPRYKIIEKRQSVAFWCNPISGHATLYWYQQILGQGPKLLIQFQNNGVVDDSQLPKDRFSAERLKGVDSTLKIQPAKLEDSAVYLCASSVTGQSNQPQHFGDGTRLSIL.

The gene calls are TRBV7-2 and TRBJ2-7, with TRBD2 identical over 10 bases. The trim removed 4 bases at V and 4 bases at J, leaving 7 bases unmatched. Germline loops: CDR1 SGHTA, CDR2 FQGNSA. CDR3 length: 15 amino acids. CDR3 residues: CASSSGAGGPYEQYF. Here the CDR3 DNA reads TGTGCCAGCAGCTCAGGAGCGGGAGGGCCGTACGAGCAGTACTTC.

Regarding this clone: Other DNA sequences in the sample encode the same CDR3. J is TRBJ2-1 and V is TRBV27, with D perhaps TRBD2 (5 bases). The V end lost 2 bases, the J end lost 4 bases, and 6 bases lay between the germline ends. The germline V gene has CDR1 MNHEY and CDR2 SMNVEV (reference sequence). The CDR3 runs 13 residues. The CDR3: CASSLGGYNEQFF. In DNA form, the CDR3 reads TGTGCCAGCAGTTTAGGCGGGTACAATGAGCAGTTCTTC.

In this sample, this clone turned up a few times. This chain joins TRBV11-2 and TRBJ1-4; D is unclear. Germline assignment: CDR1 SGHAT and CDR2 FQNNGV. V dropped 2 bases and J dropped 2 bases, with 9 bases sitting between them. The CDR3 extends over 15 amino acids. In DNA, the CDR3 is TGTGCCAGCAGCTTACTACAGAGCACTAATGAAAAACTGTTTTTT. This translates into CASSLLQSTNEKLFF.

The J gene is TRBJ2-7, the V gene TRBV9, with D possibly TRBD1 on 6 matching bases. Trimming took 3 bases from V and 3 from J, leaving 10 bases between them. Germline V gene lookup returns CDR1 SGDLS and CDR2 YYNGEE. CDR3 length: 13 amino acids. This CDR3 is CASSGTADYEQYF. As DNA, the CDR3 is TGTGCCAGCAGCGGGACAGCTGACTACGAGCAGTACTTC.

This chain uses TRBV7-9 with TRBJ2-5, with no clear D. Germline V gene lookup returns CDR1 SEHNR and CDR2 FQNEAQ (reference sequence). This CDR3 comprises 16 residues. V was shortened by 5 bases and J by 1 base, with 17 bases between the two germline ends. Here the CDR3 reads CASSPPRVTGQETQYF. In nucleotides, the CDR3 is TGTGCCAGCAGCCCCCCGCGCGTTACGGGCCAAGAGACCCAGTACTTC.

The CDR3 DNA sequence: TGTGCCAGCAGCTTAGTTCAGGGAGGCGAAAAACTGTTTTTT. Translated, it gives CASSLVQGGEKLFF. The gene calls are TRBV7-2 and TRBJ1-4, with D maybe TRBD1 (5 bases). There are 14 residues in the CDR3. Germline CDR1 reads SGHTA; CDR2 reads FQGNSA. The germline V and J ends were trimmed by 1 base and 8 bases, with 11 bases remaining between them.

The chain has TRBV7-2 and TRBJ2-3; 15 bases line up with TRBD2. The CDR3 is 16 amino acids. The germline gives CDR1 SGHTA, CDR2 FQGNSA. The V gene end was trimmed by 4 bases and the J gene end by 6 bases; junction bases not matched to a gene: 5. This CDR3 is CASSSGLAGGHDTQYF. CDR3 sequence (DNA): TGTGCCAGCAGCTCGGGACTAGCGGGAGGTCACGATACGCAGTATTTT.

V is TRBV5-4 and J is TRBJ2-7; 15 bases fit TRBD2. The CDR3 is 16 residues long. Germline V gene lookup returns CDR1 SGHNT and CDR2 YYREEE (reference sequence). V shed 3 bases and J 6 bases; nucleotides not matched to a gene: 7. The CDR3 loop is CASSYRGLAGGPEQYF. The CDR3 DNA sequence: TGTGCCAGCAGCTACCGAGGACTAGCGGGAGGGCCCGAGCAGTACTTC. The variable domain in full, completed from reference TRBV5-4 and TRBJ2-7, reads ETGVTQSPTHLIKTRGQQVTLRCSSQSGHNTVSWYQQALGQGPQFIFQYYREEENGRGNFPPRFSGLQFPNYSSELNVNALELDDSALYLCASSYRGLAGGPEQYFGPGTRLTVT.

V and J are TRBV30 and TRBJ2-6, with TRBD1 matching over 11 bases. Losses at the gene ends were 0 bases for V and 2 bases for J; bases not matched to a gene: 6. Germline-derived CDR1 and CDR2 are GTSNPN and SVGIG (reference sequence). The CDR3 covers 18 residues. The CDR3 DNA reads as TGTGCCTGGAGTGTAGTTAGGACAGGGGGCGCTGGGGCCAACGTCCTGACTTTC. Residues: CAWSVVRTGGAGANVLTF. Using reference TRBV30 and TRBJ2-6 for the parts outside the CDR3, the full variable domain is SQTIHQWPATLVQPVGSPLSLECTVEGTSNPNLYWYRQAAGRGLQLLFYSVGIGQISSEVPQNLSASRPQDRQFILSSKKLLLSDSGFYLCAWSVVRTGGAGANVLTFGAGSRLTVL.

The chain recombines TRBV28 with TRBJ1-1; D may be TRBD1 (5 bases). The CDR3 is 14 amino acids. Looked up from germline, CDR1 is MDHEN and CDR2 is SYDVKM. V was cut by 2 bases and J by 4 bases, with 11 bases left in between. The CDR3 spells CASSLPGRGTEAFF. CDR3 DNA: TGTGCCAGCAGTTTACCAGGGCGAGGCACTGAAGCTTTCTTT. Full variable domain (rest looked up from reference TRBV28 and TRBJ1-1): DVKVTQSSRYLVKRTGEKVFLECVQDMDHENMFWYRQDPGLGLRLIYFSYDVKMKEKGDIPEGYSVSREKKERFSLILESASTNQTSMYLCASSLPGRGTEAFFGQGTRLTVV.

The chain recombines TRBV5-1 with TRBJ2-7, with 10 bases aligning to TRBD2. The germline V gene encodes CDR1 SGHRS and CDR2 YFSETQ. The CDR3 sequence is 14 residues long. Trimming removed 5 bases from V and 3 bases from J; junction bases left unmatched: 5. CDR3 loop: CASRASGSYYEQYF. The DNA for the CDR3 is TGCGCCAGCAGGGCTAGCGGGAGCTACTACGAGCAGTACTTC.

The chain couples TRBV2 to TRBJ1-1; unclear D gene. V gave up 2 bases and J gave up 8 bases, with 9 bases separating them. The CDR3 loop spans 12 amino acids. Germline V CDR1 and CDR2: SNHLY, FYNNEI. CDR3 region: CASSETEVEAFF. DNA of the CDR3: TGTGCCAGCAGTGAAACGGAGGTAGAAGCTTTCTTT.